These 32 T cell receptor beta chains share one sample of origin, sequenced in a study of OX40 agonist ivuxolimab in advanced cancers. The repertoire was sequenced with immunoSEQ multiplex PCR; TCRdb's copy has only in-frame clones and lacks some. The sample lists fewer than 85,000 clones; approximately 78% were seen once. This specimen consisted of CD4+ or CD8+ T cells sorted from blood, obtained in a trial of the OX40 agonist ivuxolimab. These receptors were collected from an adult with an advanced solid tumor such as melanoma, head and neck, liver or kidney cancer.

This chain's CDR3 is CASSSGLAGGPSTDTQYF. DNA for the CDR3: TGTGCCAGCAGCTCTGGACTAGCGGGGGGGCCCAGCACAGATACGCAGTATTTT. The J gene is TRBJ2-3, the V gene TRBV11-3; 15 nucleotides line up with TRBD2. CDR1 is SGHNT, CDR2 YENEEA, per germline. The CDR3 is made up of 18 amino acids. V was pared by 4 bases and J by 0 bases, with 5 bases of the junction left unmatched.

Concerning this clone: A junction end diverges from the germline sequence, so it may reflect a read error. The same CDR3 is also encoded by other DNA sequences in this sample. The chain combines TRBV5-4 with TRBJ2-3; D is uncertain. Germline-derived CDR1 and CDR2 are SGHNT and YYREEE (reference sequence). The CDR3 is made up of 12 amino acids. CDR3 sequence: CASRESTDTQYF. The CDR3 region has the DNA TGTGCCAGCAGGGAGAGCACGGATACGCAGTATTTT.

In DNA, the CDR3 is TGTGCCAGAAGTACCCGGAGGGATTCGGTAGAGACCCAGTACTTC. Translated: CARSTRRDSVETQYF. The genes are TRBV5-3 and TRBJ2-5, with D perhaps matching TRBD2 (6 bases). TRBV5-3 belongs to the ORF category, with a function that is uncertain. The CDR3 is 15 residues long. The germline V and J ends were trimmed by 5 bases and 4 bases, with 18 bases remaining between them.

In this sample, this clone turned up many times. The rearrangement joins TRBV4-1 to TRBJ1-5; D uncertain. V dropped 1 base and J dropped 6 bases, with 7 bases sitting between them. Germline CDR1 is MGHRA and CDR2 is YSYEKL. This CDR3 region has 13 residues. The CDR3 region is CASSQVPGQPQHF. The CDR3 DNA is TGCGCCAGCAGCCAAGTCCCCGGTCAGCCCCAGCATTTT.

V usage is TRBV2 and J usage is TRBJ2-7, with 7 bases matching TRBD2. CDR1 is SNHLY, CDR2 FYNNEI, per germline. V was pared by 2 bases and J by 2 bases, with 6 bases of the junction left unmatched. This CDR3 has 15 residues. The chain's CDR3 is CASSESGVPTYEQYV. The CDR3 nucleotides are TGTGCCAGCAGTGAAAGCGGGGTCCCCACCTACGAGCAGTACGTC.

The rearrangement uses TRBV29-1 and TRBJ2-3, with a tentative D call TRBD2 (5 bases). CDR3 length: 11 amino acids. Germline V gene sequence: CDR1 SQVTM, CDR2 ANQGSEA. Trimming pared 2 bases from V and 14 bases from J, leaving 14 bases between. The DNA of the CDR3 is TGCAGCGTTGAATTCAGCGGTCACAGGTATTTT. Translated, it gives CSVEFSGHRYF.

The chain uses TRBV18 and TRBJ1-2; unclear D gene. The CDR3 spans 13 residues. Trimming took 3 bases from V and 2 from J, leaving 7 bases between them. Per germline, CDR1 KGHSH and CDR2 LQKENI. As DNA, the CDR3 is TGTGCCAGCTCACCCCAACCCAACTATGGCTACACCTTC. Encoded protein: CASSPQPNYGYTF.

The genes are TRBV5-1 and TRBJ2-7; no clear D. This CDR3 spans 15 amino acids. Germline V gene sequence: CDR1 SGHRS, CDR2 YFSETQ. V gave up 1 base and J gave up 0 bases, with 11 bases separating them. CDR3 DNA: TGCGCCAGCAGCTTGCTGGTGTCGAGCTCCTACGAGCAGTACGTC. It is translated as CASSLLVSSSYEQYV.

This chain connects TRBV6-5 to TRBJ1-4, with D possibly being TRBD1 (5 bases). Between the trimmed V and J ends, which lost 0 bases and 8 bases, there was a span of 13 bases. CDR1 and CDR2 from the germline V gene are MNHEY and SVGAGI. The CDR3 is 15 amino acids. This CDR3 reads CASSYSMGVEEKLFF. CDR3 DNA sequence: TGTGCCAGCAGTTACTCGATGGGGGTAGAAGAAAAACTGTTTTTT.

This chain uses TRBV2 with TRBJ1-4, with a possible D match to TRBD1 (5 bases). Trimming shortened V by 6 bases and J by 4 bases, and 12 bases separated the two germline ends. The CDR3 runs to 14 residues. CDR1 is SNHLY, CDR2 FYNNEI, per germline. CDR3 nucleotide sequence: TGTGCCAGCAGGGGCATCCAGGGTAATGAAAAACTGTTTTTT. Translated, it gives CASRGIQGNEKLFF.

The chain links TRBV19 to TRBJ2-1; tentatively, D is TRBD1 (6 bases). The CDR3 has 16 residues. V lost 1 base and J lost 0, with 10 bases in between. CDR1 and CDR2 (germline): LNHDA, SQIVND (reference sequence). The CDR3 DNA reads TGTGCCAGTAGTATAGGCGGCAGGGGCTCCTACAATGAGCAGTTCTTC. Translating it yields CASSIGGRGSYNEQFF. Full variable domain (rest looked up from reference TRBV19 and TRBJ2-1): DGGITQSPKYLFRKEGQNVTLSCEQNLNHDAMYWYRQDPGQGLRLIYYSQIVNDFQKGDIAEGYSVSREKKESFPLTVTSAQKNPTAFYLCASSIGGRGSYNEQFFGPGTRLTVL.

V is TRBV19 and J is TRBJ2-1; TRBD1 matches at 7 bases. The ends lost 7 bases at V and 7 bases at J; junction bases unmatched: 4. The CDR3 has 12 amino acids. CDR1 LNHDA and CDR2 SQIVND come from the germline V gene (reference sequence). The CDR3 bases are TGTGCCAGTAATGAGGGGGCAAATGAGCAGTTCTTC. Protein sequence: CASNEGANEQFF. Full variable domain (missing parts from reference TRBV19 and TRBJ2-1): DGGITQSPKYLFRKEGQNVTLSCEQNLNHDAMYWYRQDPGQGLRLIYYSQIVNDFQKGDIAEGYSVSREKKESFPLTVTSAQKNPTAFYLCASNEGANEQFFGPGTRLTVL.

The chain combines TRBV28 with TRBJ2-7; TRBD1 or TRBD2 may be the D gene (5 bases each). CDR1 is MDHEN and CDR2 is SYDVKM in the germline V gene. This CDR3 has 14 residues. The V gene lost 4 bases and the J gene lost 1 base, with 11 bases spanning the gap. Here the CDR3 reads CASSSGAPSYEQYF. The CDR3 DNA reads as TGTGCCAGCAGTTCCGGGGCACCTTCCTACGAGCAGTACTTC. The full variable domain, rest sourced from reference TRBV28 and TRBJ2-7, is DVKVTQSSRYLVKRTGEKVFLECVQDMDHENMFWYRQDPGLGLRLIYFSYDVKMKEKGDIPEGYSVSREKKERFSLILESASTNQTSMYLCASSSGAPSYEQYFGPGTRLTVT.

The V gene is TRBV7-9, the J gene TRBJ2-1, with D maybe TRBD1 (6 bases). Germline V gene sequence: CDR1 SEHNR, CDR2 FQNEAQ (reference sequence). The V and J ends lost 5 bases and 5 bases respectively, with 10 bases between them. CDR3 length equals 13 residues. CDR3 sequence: CASSRGQNNEQFF. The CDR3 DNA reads TGTGCCAGCAGCCGAGGACAGAACAATGAGCAGTTCTTC.

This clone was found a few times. The CDR3 sequence: CASSSRETQYF. The CDR3 DNA follows: TGTGCCAGCAGCTCAAGGGAGACCCAGTACTTC. The genes are TRBV7-2 and TRBJ2-5; D gene unclear. Germline V gives CDR1 SGHTA, CDR2 FQGNSA. Between the trimmed V and J ends, which lost 4 bases and 5 bases, there was a span of 5 bases. The CDR3 contains 11 residues.

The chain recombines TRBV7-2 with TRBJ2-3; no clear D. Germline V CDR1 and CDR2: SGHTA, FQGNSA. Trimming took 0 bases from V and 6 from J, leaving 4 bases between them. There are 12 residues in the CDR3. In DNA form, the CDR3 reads TGTGCCAGCAGCTTAGCCGAGGATACGCAGTATTTT. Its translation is CASSLAEDTQYF.

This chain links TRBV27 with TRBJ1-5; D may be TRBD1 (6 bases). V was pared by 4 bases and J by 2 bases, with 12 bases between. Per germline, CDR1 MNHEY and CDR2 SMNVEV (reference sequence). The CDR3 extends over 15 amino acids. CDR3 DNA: TGTGCCAGCAGTTCCGGGGCAGGGGGCAATCAGCCCCAGCATTTT. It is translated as CASSSGAGGNQPQHF.

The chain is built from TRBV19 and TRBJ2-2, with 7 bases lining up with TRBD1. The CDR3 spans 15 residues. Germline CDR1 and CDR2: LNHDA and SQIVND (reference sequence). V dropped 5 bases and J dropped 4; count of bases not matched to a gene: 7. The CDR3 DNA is TGTGCCAGTAGTGGGCAGGGGGTTATCACCGGGGAGCTGTTTTTT. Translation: CASSGQGVITGELFF.

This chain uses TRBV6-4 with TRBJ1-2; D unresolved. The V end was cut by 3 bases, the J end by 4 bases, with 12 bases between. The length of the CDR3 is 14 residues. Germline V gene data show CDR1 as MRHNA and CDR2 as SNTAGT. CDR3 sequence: CASSESSMGYGYTF. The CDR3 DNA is TGTGCCAGCAGTGAGTCCTCGATGGGCTATGGCTACACCTTC.

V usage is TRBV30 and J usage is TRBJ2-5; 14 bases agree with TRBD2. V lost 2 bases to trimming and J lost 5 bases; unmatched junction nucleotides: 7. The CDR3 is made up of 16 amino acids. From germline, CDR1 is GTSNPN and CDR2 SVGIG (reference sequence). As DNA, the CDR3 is TGTGCCTGGAGTTCAAGTAGGACTAGCGGGAGGGAGACCCAGTACTTC. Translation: CAWSSSRTSGRETQYF.

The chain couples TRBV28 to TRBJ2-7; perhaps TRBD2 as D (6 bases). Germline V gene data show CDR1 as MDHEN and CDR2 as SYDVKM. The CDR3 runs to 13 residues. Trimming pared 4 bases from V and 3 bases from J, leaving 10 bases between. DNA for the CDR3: TGTGCCAGCAGTTGGGGGGATCTCTACGAGCAGTACTTC. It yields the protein CASSWGDLYEQYF.

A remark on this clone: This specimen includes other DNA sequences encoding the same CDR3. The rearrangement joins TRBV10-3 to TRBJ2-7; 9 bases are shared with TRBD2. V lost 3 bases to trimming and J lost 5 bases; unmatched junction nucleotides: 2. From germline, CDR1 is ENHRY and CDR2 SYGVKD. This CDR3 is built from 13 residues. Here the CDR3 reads CAISEAGGDEQYF. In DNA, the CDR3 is TGTGCCATCAGTGAAGCGGGAGGAGACGAGCAGTACTTC.

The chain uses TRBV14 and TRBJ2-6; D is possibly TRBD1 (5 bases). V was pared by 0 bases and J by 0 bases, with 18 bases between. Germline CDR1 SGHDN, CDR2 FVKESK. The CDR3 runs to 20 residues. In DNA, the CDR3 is TGTGCCAGCAGCCAAGATCTAAGGGGTACGGATAGCTCTGGGGCCAACGTCCTGACTTTC. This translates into CASSQDLRGTDSSGANVLTF.

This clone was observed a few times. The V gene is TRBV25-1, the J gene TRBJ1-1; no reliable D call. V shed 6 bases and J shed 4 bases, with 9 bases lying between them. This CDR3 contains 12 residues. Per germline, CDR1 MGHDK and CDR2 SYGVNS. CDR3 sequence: CASSEISTEAFF. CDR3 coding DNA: TGTGCCAGCAGCGAGATTAGCACTGAAGCTTTCTTT.

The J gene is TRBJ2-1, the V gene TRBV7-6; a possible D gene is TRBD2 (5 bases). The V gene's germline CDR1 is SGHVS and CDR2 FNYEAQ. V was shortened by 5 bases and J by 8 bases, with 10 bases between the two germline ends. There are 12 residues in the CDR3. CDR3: CASSRLRDEQFF. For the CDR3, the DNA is TGTGCCAGCAGCCGATTGCGGGATGAGCAGTTCTTC.

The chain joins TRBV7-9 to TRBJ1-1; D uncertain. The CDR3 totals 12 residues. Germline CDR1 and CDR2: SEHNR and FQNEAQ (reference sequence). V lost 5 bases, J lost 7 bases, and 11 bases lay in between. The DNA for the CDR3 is TGTGCCAGCAGCAGGGTTCAAGGTGAAGCTTTCTTT. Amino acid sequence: CASSRVQGEAFF.

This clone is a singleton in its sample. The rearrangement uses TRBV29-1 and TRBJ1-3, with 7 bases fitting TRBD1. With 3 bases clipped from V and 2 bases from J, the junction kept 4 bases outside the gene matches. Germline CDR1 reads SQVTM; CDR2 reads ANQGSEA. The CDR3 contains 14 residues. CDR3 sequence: CSVERGTAGNTIYF. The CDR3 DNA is TGCAGCGTTGAGCGTGGGACAGCTGGAAACACCATATATTTT.

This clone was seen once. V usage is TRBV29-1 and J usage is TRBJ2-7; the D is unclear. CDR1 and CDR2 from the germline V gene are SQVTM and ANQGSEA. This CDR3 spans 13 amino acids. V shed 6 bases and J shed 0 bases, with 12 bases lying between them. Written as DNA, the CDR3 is TGCAGCGTCCTGGGCTTTAGCTCCTACGAGCAGTACTTC. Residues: CSVLGFSSYEQYF.

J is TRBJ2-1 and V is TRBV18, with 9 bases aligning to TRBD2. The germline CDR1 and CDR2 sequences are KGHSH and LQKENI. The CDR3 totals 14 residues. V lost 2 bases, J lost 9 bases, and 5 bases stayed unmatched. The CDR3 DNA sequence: TGTGCCAGCTCACCATTAGCGGGGGAGGGTGAGCAGTTCTTC. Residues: CASSPLAGEGEQFF.

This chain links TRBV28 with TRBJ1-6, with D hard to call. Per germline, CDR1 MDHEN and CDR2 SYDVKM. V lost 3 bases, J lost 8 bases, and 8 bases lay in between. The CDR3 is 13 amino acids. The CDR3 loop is CASSFSEYSPLHF. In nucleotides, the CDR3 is TGTGCCAGCAGTTTTTCCGAGTATTCACCCCTCCACTTT.

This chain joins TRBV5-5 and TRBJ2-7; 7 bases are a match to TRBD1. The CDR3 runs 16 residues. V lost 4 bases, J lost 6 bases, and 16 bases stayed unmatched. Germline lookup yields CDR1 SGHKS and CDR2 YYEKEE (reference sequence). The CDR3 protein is CASSATGTAKVGEQYV. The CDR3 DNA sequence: TGTGCCAGCAGCGCGACAGGGACCGCAAAGGTGGGCGAGCAGTACGTC.

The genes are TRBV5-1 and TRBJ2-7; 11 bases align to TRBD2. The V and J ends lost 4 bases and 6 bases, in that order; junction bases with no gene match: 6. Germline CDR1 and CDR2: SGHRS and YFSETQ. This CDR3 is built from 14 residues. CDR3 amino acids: CASSQTSGGGEQYV. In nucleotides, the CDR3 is TGCGCCAGCAGCCAAACTAGCGGGGGTGGCGAGCAGTACGTC.